This TCR beta chain was sequenced during a study of somatic mutations in cytotoxic T cells in rheumatoid arthritis. V shed 5 bases and J 8 bases; nucleotides not matched to a gene: 14. CDR1 MRHNA and CDR2 SNTAGT come from the germline V gene. This CDR3 spans 17 amino acids. Libraries were prepared by immunoSEQ multiplex PCR; TCRdb keeps only in-frame clonotypes and omits some of them. This sample has about 20,000 clones, with 86% found just once. Specimen: CD8+ T cells sorted from blood. This clonotype was sampled from a woman aged 50 to 60 in good health. The chain carries TRBV6-4 and TRBJ2-1; 11 positions match TRBD2. The CDR3 protein is CASSPQGSGGAVDEQFF. CDR3 bases: TGTGCCAGCAGTCCCCAAGGTAGCGGGGGGGCGGTGGATGAGCAGTTCTTC.